The clone carrying this T cell receptor (beta chain) was seen a handful of times. No antigen is known for it. Germline assignment: CDR1 MDHEN and CDR2 SYDVKM. CDR3 length equals 16 residues. The V end was cut by 6 bases, the J end by 7 bases, with 22 bases between. The data derive from a study of post-analysis software for immune sequencing data. Researchers reported that TCR beta cDNA libraries carried unique molecular identifiers. Using its own MiXCR run on the PCR reads, TCRdb lists one record per CDR3 protein. The table lists around 400,000 distinct CDR3 sequences, approximately 42% of them singletons. The study, taken as a whole, reports: Controls showed lower frequencies than patients for 5 or 6 TRBV segments, and TRBV5-6, TRBV5-1 and TRBV20-1 were among these.

The sequencing input was blood. J is TRBJ1-5 and V is TRBV28, with no clear D. This sequence was found in a girl between 2 and 10 years old with multiple sclerosis. CDR3 protein: CASRPSYLDLGQPQHF. The CDR3 DNA follows: TGTGCCAGCAGACCTTCCTACCTCGACCTAGGGCAGCCCCAGCATTTT.